The source of this T cell receptor beta chain is a study of blood T cell repertoires in COVID-19. Background on the study: The origin of the acute and convalescent COVID-19 samples was the United States, Italy and Spain. Sources were T cells, B-cell-depleted T cells, or PBMCs; the material itself was cDNA or gDNA.

Original data processing: Counts of nucleated cells, estimated from reference gene primer amplification, were obtained. The repertoire was sequenced with immunoSEQ multiplex PCR; TCRdb's copy has only in-frame clones and lacks some. V, J and clone size reflect that table, while D and trimming were determined from the DNA. This sample carries a few hundred thousand clones, about 89% of them seen once, and the ten largest clones take around 2.5%. The CDR3 consists of 13 residues. Per the germline V gene, CDR1 is SGHTA and CDR2 is FQGTGA. J was trimmed by 6 bases and V by 5 bases; bases with no gene match: 3.

This TCR was sampled from a woman aged 45-60 years with acute or convalescent COVID-19. The sequencing sample was made of peripheral blood. The rearrangement links TRBV7-3 to TRBJ2-1, with 8 nucleotides matching TRBD2. The CDR3 sequence is CASSEGLANEQFF. The DNA of the CDR3 is TGTGCCAGCAGCGAAGGACTAGCCAATGAGCAGTTCTTC.